The 22 T cell receptor beta chains in this list originate from one sample, sequenced in a study of OX40 agonist ivuxolimab in advanced cancers. The table came from immunoSEQ multiplex PCR; TCRdb's copy has only in-frame clones and leaves some out. The sample lists roughly 62,000 clones; around 88% were seen once. The sample consisted of CD4+ or CD8+ T cells sorted from blood, taken in a trial of the OX40 agonist ivuxolimab. Receptors were obtained from an adult with an advanced solid tumor such as melanoma, head and neck, liver or kidney cancer.

The chain combines TRBV5-1 with TRBJ2-2; D remains unclear. The germline V and J ends were trimmed by 4 bases and 3 bases, with 10 bases remaining between them. Per the germline V gene, CDR1 is SGHRS and CDR2 is YFSETQ. The CDR3 totals 14 residues. The CDR3 reads CASSRNGDTGELFF. As DNA, the CDR3 is TGCGCCAGCAGCCGAAATGGGGACACCGGGGAGCTGTTTTTT.

The genes are TRBV27 and TRBJ2-5; 10 positions match TRBD2. Germline CDR1 MNHEY, CDR2 SMNVEV (reference sequence). V was pared by 3 bases and J by 4 bases, with 8 bases of the junction left unmatched. There are 16 residues in the CDR3. DNA of the CDR3: TGTGCCAGCAGTTTGATGGCTAGCGGGGGTGGAGAGACCCAGTACTTC. Amino acid sequence: CASSLMASGGGETQYF.

The sample holds one count of this clone. V gene TRBV2 combines with J gene TRBJ2-7, with D possibly matching TRBD1 (5 bases). V dropped 3 bases and J dropped 6 bases, with 9 bases sitting between them. The CDR3 is 12 residues long. Germline CDR1 reads SNHLY; CDR2 reads FYNNEI. The CDR3 bases are TGTGCCAGCAGTGAGTCCAGGGTCGAGCAGTACTTC. This gives the protein CASSESRVEQYF. The full variable domain, completed using reference TRBV2 and TRBJ2-7, is EPEVTQTPSHQVTQMGQEVILRCVPISNHLYFYWYRQILGQKVEFLVSFYNNEISEKSEIFDDQFSVERPDGSNFTLKIRSTKLEDSAMYFCASSESRVEQYFGPGTRLTVT.

The gene calls are TRBV5-1 and TRBJ2-7, with 7 bases matching TRBD1. Per the germline V gene, CDR1 is SGHRS and CDR2 is YFSETQ. This CDR3 region has 13 residues. With V trimmed by 5 bases and J by 4 bases, 6 bases remained unmatched. The CDR3, as DNA: TGCGCCAGCAGGCAGACAGGGCAATACGAGCAGTACTTC. It translates to CASRQTGQYEQYF.

This chain joins TRBV6-1 and TRBJ2-5; D not certain. Germline V CDR1 and CDR2: MNHNS, SASEGT. Trimming stripped 9 bases from V and 2 bases from J, with 4 bases between. The CDR3 spans 10 residues. The CDR3 region is CASEQETQYF. The CDR3 coding sequence is TGTGCCAGTGAACAAGAGACCCAGTACTTC.

The chain uses TRBV7-9 and TRBJ1-2; a weak D match, TRBD1 (5 bases). Trimming shortened V by 8 bases and J by 5 bases, and 18 bases separated the two germline ends. This CDR3 has 14 amino acids. The V gene's germline CDR1 is SEHNR and CDR2 FQNEAQ (reference sequence). For the CDR3, the DNA is TGTGCCAGCTCCCCTGTGGGGGAGTCTTATGGCTACACCTTC. Amino acid sequence: CASSPVGESYGYTF.

This sequence joins TRBV6-5 and TRBJ1-1; D perhaps matches TRBD1 (6 bases). The CDR3 has 14 residues. Germline V gene data show CDR1 as MNHEY and CDR2 as SVGAGI. Trimming stripped 6 bases from V and 6 bases from J, with 17 bases between. CDR3 amino acids: CASRRIIGTSEAFF. The CDR3, as DNA: TGTGCCAGCAGGCGGATTATAGGGACATCTGAAGCTTTCTTT.

The chain is built from TRBV6-6 and TRBJ1-4, with unresolved D. Germline V gene lookup returns CDR1 MNHNY and CDR2 SVGAGI (reference sequence). The length of the CDR3 is 15 residues. V was clipped by 5 bases and J by 4 bases, with 14 bases between them. CDR3 region: CASSDRRKSNEKLFF. Written as DNA, the CDR3 is TGTGCCAGCAGTGACCGGCGGAAGAGTAATGAAAAACTGTTTTTT.

This CDR3 is CANPRTSSDTGELFF. CDR3 sequence (DNA): TGTGCCAACCCTCGGACCTCTTCGGACACCGGGGAGCTGTTTTTT. The chain recombines TRBV30 with TRBJ2-2; D uncertain. This CDR3 has 15 amino acids. V was clipped by 8 bases and J by 3 bases, with 19 bases between them. Germline CDR1 GTSNPN, CDR2 SVGIG (reference sequence).

The chain links TRBV28 to TRBJ2-3, with D perhaps TRBD2 (6 bases). This CDR3 has 12 residues. Deletions cut 11 bases from V and 4 bases from J, with 13 bases between. CDR1 is MDHEN and CDR2 is SYDVKM in the germline V gene. CDR3 in DNA: TGTGCCCTACAAACGGGGGCAGATACGCAGTATTTT. Translated, it gives CALQTGADTQYF.

J is TRBJ1-2 and V is TRBV2; 7 bases map to TRBD1. This CDR3 is built from 15 residues. V lost 3 bases and J lost 4; bases outside the gene matches: 8. Looked up from germline, CDR1 is SNHLY and CDR2 is FYNNEI. The CDR3 sequence is CASSEGPGTAYGYTF. The CDR3 DNA is TGTGCCAGCAGTGAGGGCCCCGGGACAGCCTATGGCTACACCTTC.

The chain has TRBV30 and TRBJ1-5, with D tentatively TRBD1 (5 bases). The CDR3 is 13 residues long. Trimming took off 2 bases at V and 9 bases at J, with 14 bases between the two ends. The germline V gene has CDR1 GTSNPN and CDR2 SVGIG (reference sequence). DNA for the CDR3: TGTGCCTGGAGTACAGACGACAGAACGCCCCAGCATTTT. Translated: CAWSTDDRTPQHF. Full variable domain (outside the CDR3, taken from reference TRBV30 and TRBJ1-5): SQTIHQWPATLVQPVGSPLSLECTVEGTSNPNLYWYRQAAGRGLQLLFYSVGIGQISSEVPQNLSASRPQDRQFILSSKKLLLSDSGFYLCAWSTDDRTPQHFGDGTRLSIL.

V and J are TRBV7-3 and TRBJ2-1; no firm D call. Germline V gene sequence: CDR1 SGHTA, CDR2 FQGTGA. Trimming stripped 4 bases from V and 10 bases from J, with 14 bases between. CDR3 length: 13 residues. CDR3 loop: CASSSAAVGEQFF. The CDR3 region has the DNA TGTGCCAGCAGCTCGGCCGCGGTTGGAGAGCAGTTCTTC.

This chain joins TRBV4-1 and TRBJ2-7, with unresolved D. Germline-derived CDR1 and CDR2 are MGHRA and YSYEKL. The germline V and J ends were trimmed by 4 bases and 2 bases, with 18 bases remaining between them. The CDR3 has 16 amino acids. The DNA for the CDR3 is TGCGCCAGCAGCCTACTCCCCGCTGTGGGGACCTACGAGCAGTACTTC. Amino acids: CASSLLPAVGTYEQYF.

The J gene is TRBJ1-1, the V gene TRBV4-2; 9 bases line up with TRBD1. V was clipped by 5 bases and J by 1 base; unmatched bases: 8. The CDR3 length is 16 residues. Germline lookup yields CDR1 LGHNA and CDR2 YNFKEQ. The CDR3 sequence: CASSMWTGAPNTEAFF. The CDR3, as DNA: TGTGCCAGCAGCATGTGGACAGGGGCTCCGAACACTGAAGCTTTCTTT.

The V and J genes are TRBV5-1 and TRBJ2-3; D remains ambiguous. Germline assignment: CDR1 SGHRS and CDR2 YFSETQ. The germline V and J ends were trimmed by 7 bases and 5 bases, with 11 bases remaining between them. This CDR3 region has 12 residues. The CDR3 sequence is CASAEPGDTQYF. In nucleotides, the CDR3 is TGCGCCAGCGCAGAGCCGGGAGATACGCAGTATTTT.

J is TRBJ1-2 and V is TRBV19, with TRBD1 as a possible D gene (6 bases). Trimming left V 6 bases short and J 1 base short, with 21 bases between. From germline, CDR1 is LNHDA and CDR2 SQIVND (reference sequence). This CDR3 comprises 17 residues. This CDR3 is CASSPVGQPTFNYGYTF. As DNA, the CDR3 is TGTGCCAGTAGCCCAGTCGGACAGCCCACCTTTAACTATGGCTACACCTTC.

This sequence joins TRBV2 and TRBJ1-5; 9 nucleotides line up with TRBD1. Germline CDR1 reads SNHLY; CDR2 reads FYNNEI. The CDR3 is 14 residues long. The V gene end was trimmed by 6 bases and the J gene end by 6 bases; junction bases not matched to a gene: 6. CDR3 loop: CASRRTGETQPQHF. In DNA form, the CDR3 reads TGTGCCAGCAGAAGGACAGGGGAGACTCAGCCCCAGCATTTT.

J is TRBJ2-5 and V is TRBV19, with 7 positions matching TRBD1. The germline gives CDR1 LNHDA, CDR2 SQIVND (reference sequence). The length of the CDR3 is 17 residues. V was pared by 7 bases and J by 1 base, with 15 bases of the junction left unmatched. The CDR3 is CASKRGAQGDLQETQYF. For the CDR3, the DNA is TGTGCCAGTAAAAGGGGTGCGCAGGGGGACCTCCAAGAGACCCAGTACTTC.

J is TRBJ2-7 and V is TRBV6-5; D gene ambiguous. Germline V gene lookup returns CDR1 MNHEY and CDR2 SVGAGI. CDR3 size: 15 residues. Trimming pared 2 bases from V and 0 bases from J, leaving 11 bases between. The chain's CDR3 is CASSYGRRSSYEQYF. The CDR3 region has the DNA TGTGCCAGCAGTTACGGAAGACGTTCCTCCTACGAGCAGTACTTC.

CDR3: CASSPTNNSPLHF. The CDR3 region has the DNA TGTGCCAGCAGCCCGACTAATAATTCACCCCTCCACTTT. The chain employs TRBV7-9 and TRBJ1-6; no clear D gene. V was clipped by 5 bases and J by 5 bases, with 7 bases between them. The germline gives CDR1 SEHNR, CDR2 FQNEAQ (reference sequence). This CDR3 spans 13 amino acids.

The chain couples TRBV7-2 to TRBJ2-1; possibly TRBD2 for D (6 bases). Germline V gene sequence: CDR1 SGHTA, CDR2 FQGNSA. CDR3 length equals 15 residues. Trimming cost V 5 bases and J 2 bases, with 13 bases left between them. The CDR3: CASSKERAPYNEQFF. CDR3 bases: TGTGCCAGCAGCAAAGAGCGGGCCCCCTACAATGAGCAGTTCTTC.